The 15 T cell receptor beta chains given below trace back to one sample, sequenced in a study of CD8 T cells in ankylosing spondylitis. The antigens for these receptors are not known. From the 5' RACE reads, TCRdb called clonotypes with MiXCR, one entry per CDR3 protein. The data contain a few hundred thousand distinct CDR3 sequences, under 25% of them singletons. General study results and limits: Ankylosing spondylitis blood seemed to carry a telltale TCR beta motif made of under ten highly homologous variants.

The source material was blood, either unsorted or a sorted T cell fraction (not recorded which). Receptors were obtained from a male donor with ankylosing spondylitis.

V gene TRBV4-3 combines with J gene TRBJ1-1, with D tentatively TRBD1 (5 bases). V was clipped by 0 bases and J by 0 bases, with 14 bases between them. Germline-derived CDR1 and CDR2 are LGHNA and YSLEER. This CDR3 contains 17 residues. CDR3 nucleotides: TGCGCCAGCAGCCAAGAGGCGGGGGTTTGGATGAACACTGAAGCTTTCTTT. As protein: CASSQEAGVWMNTEAFF.

This clonotype was counted between two and nine times. The rearrangement links TRBV6-1 to TRBJ1-2; D may be TRBD1 (5 bases). Per germline, CDR1 MNHNS and CDR2 SASEGT. This CDR3 spans 14 amino acids. V was cut by 4 bases and J by 7 bases, with 16 bases left in between. The chain's CDR3 is CASSGGSGMVGYTF. The CDR3 DNA reads as TGTGCCAGCAGTGGTGGGTCAGGGATGGTTGGCTACACCTTC.

A few counts support this clonotype. The rearrangement joins TRBV20-1 to TRBJ2-2; 9 bases are a match to TRBD2. The CDR3 runs 16 residues. Germline trimming cut 3 bases from V and 6 bases from J; bases unmatched to any gene: 11. Germline CDR1 is DFQATT and CDR2 is SNEGSKA (reference sequence). CDR3 coding DNA: TGCAGTGCTAGGGGACCCGGACTAGCGTGGGCCGGGGAGCTGTTTTTT. The encoded protein is CSARGPGLAWAGELFF.

The chain recombines TRBV7-2 with TRBJ2-2; 9 positions match TRBD2. The length of the CDR3 is 15 residues. The V gene's germline CDR1 is SGHTA and CDR2 FQGNSA. The V gene end was trimmed by 0 bases and the J gene end by 6 bases; junction bases not matched to a gene: 2. CDR3 sequence reads: CASSLAGTSSGELFF. The CDR3 DNA follows: TGTGCCAGCAGCTTAGCCGGGACTAGCTCCGGGGAGCTGTTTTTT.

The chain joins TRBV20-1 to TRBJ2-7; D may be TRBD2 (5 bases). The germline CDR1 and CDR2 sequences are DFQATT and SNEGSKA (reference sequence). The CDR3 length is 13 residues. V lost 5 bases and J lost 9, with 20 bases in between. The CDR3 nucleotides read TGCAGTGCTCGCCGGGAACCTGGGTTCGGGCAGTACTTC. This sequence encodes CSARREPGFGQYF.

V is TRBV20-1 and J is TRBJ2-3; TRBD2 aligns across 7 bases. The V gene's germline CDR1 is DFQATT and CDR2 SNEGSKA (reference sequence). CDR3 length equals 12 residues. The DNA of the CDR3 is TGCAGCGTACTAGCGAACCCAGATACGCAGTATTTT. It yields the protein CSVLANPDTQYF.

The rearrangement uses TRBV20-1 and TRBJ2-7; maybe TRBD1 (6 bases). Germline V gene sequence: CDR1 DFQATT, CDR2 SNEGSKA (reference sequence). Trimming cost V 5 bases and J 4 bases, with 15 bases left between them. The CDR3 extends over 13 amino acids. CDR3 amino acids: CSARDKANYEQYF. CDR3 DNA: TGCAGTGCTCGGGACAAAGCTAATTACGAGCAGTACTTC.

This clonotype came up many times. The chain uses TRBV18 and TRBJ2-5; 13 bases are shared with TRBD2. V was pared by 2 bases and J by 5 bases, with 5 bases of the junction left unmatched. CDR1 is KGHSH, CDR2 LQKENI, per germline. The CDR3 runs 16 residues. CDR3 DNA: TGTGCCAGCTCACCATCCACTAGCGGGAGGGCGGAGACCCAGTACTTC. The encoded protein is CASSPSTSGRAETQYF.

The gene calls are TRBV28 and TRBJ2-7; D tentatively reads TRBD1 or TRBD2 (5 bases each). V was cut by 4 bases and J by 3 bases, with 16 bases left in between. Germline CDR1 and CDR2: MDHEN and SYDVKM. The length of the CDR3 is 15 residues. The CDR3 DNA follows: TGTGCCAGCAGTTCTTACCGGGACGCGAGCTACGAGCAGTACTTC. This gives the protein CASSSYRDASYEQYF. The full variable domain, in which reference TRBV28 and TRBJ2-7 provide the parts outside the CDR3, is DVKVTQSSRYLVKRTGEKVFLECVQDMDHENMFWYRQDPGLGLRLIYFSYDVKMKEKGDIPEGYSVSREKKERFSLILESASTNQTSMYLCASSSYRDASYEQYFGPGTRLTVT.

In its sample, this clonotype was seen a few times. DNA of the CDR3: TGCGCCAGCAGCCAAGAGGGGCAGGGAATAAACATTCAGTACTTC. Translating gives CASSQEGQGINIQYF. The V call is TRBV4-1, the J call TRBJ2-4, with TRBD1 as a possible D gene (5 bases). In germline, CDR1 is MGHRA, CDR2 YSYEKL. V dropped 0 bases and J dropped 6 bases, with 12 bases sitting between them. This CDR3 has 15 residues.

This clonotype appeared many times. This rearrangement joins TRBV18 to TRBJ1-1; the D gene is possibly TRBD1 (6 bases). V lost 5 bases to trimming and J lost 1 base, with 17 bases between them. The CDR3 has 16 amino acids. Germline values: CDR1 KGHSH, CDR2 LQKENI. DNA of the CDR3: TGTGCCAGCTCAGGAACCCTTACAGGGCGGAACACTGAAGCTTTCTTT. Translating gives CASSGTLTGRNTEAFF.

This clonotype was seen a few times. The chain links TRBV6-1 to TRBJ2-1, with TRBD2 identical over 10 bases. Germline V gene sequence: CDR1 MNHNS, CDR2 SASEGT. This CDR3 has 17 residues. With V trimmed by 3 bases and J by 0 bases, 5 bases remained unmatched. DNA for the CDR3: TGTGCCAGCAGTGATGGGGGACTAGCGAGCTCCTACAATGAGCAGTTCTTC. Amino acids: CASSDGGLASSYNEQFF.

This clonotype was seen a few times. The chain carries TRBV6-5 and TRBJ1-2; a weak D match, TRBD1 (5 bases). Looked up from germline, CDR1 is MNHEY and CDR2 is SVGAGI. The CDR3 contains 17 residues. V was cut by 0 bases and J by 2 bases, with 16 bases left in between. This CDR3 is CASSYSYPGRLNYGYTF. Here the CDR3 DNA reads TGTGCCAGCAGTTACTCATACCCGGGACGGTTAAACTATGGCTACACCTTC.

This clonotype has a handful of counts. The chain carries TRBV30 and TRBJ1-1; tentative D call: TRBD1 (6 bases). Looked up from germline, CDR1 is GTSNPN and CDR2 is SVGIG (reference sequence). Deletions cut 2 bases from V and 0 bases from J, with 22 bases between. The CDR3 consists of 18 residues. The CDR3 sequence is CAWSTPRYQGLMNTEAFF. The DNA of the CDR3 is TGTGCCTGGAGTACACCGCGTTATCAGGGGCTAATGAACACTGAAGCTTTCTTT. Using reference TRBV30 and TRBJ1-1 for the parts outside the CDR3, the full variable domain is SQTIHQWPATLVQPVGSPLSLECTVEGTSNPNLYWYRQAAGRGLQLLFYSVGIGQISSEVPQNLSASRPQDRQFILSSKKLLLSDSGFYLCAWSTPRYQGLMNTEAFFGQGTRLTVV.

Only a few counts were recorded for this clonotype. V usage is TRBV18 and J usage is TRBJ2-5, with a possible D match to TRBD1 (5 bases). The V gene's germline CDR1 is KGHSH and CDR2 LQKENI. Trimming pared 0 bases from V and 4 bases from J, leaving 6 bases between. CDR3 length equals 13 residues. The CDR3 spells CASSPPTVETQYF. The CDR3 region has the DNA TGTGCCAGCTCACCACCGACAGTAGAGACCCAGTACTTC.